These 29 T cell receptor beta chains came from one sample sequenced in a study of shared clonotypes between healthy human individuals (dated by TCRdb to about 2020). CD8 naive samples consisted of CD45RO-negative cells that were positively selected for CCR7, yielding a CD45RA+CCR7+ population without TemRA cells. Receptor libraries were prepared by the immunoSEQ multiplex PCR assay. Held by TCRdb, this immuneACCESS table contains in-frame sequences only and omits some clones. Under half of the omission traces to an unresolved V gene where checked; the cause of the rest is unknown. This sample comprises roughly 2.1 million clones, just over 90% of them detected only once. More than 1.5% of the sample is in the top ten clones. Sequenced: naive CD8+ T cells from PBMCs. What the cell subset or site label conveys for this sample: CD45RA+CCR7+. These receptors were obtained from a man aged 18 to 30 in good health. Some clones in this sample may be carry-over from other donors' samples.

This clone was detected once. The CDR3, as DNA: TGTGCCAGCCTCCGCCACAGGGTGGGAGAGACCCAGTACTTC. Its translation is CASLRHRVGETQYF. This chain uses TRBV28 with TRBJ2-5; tentative D call: TRBD1 (6 bases). This CDR3 is 14 amino acids long. Germline V gene sequence: CDR1 MDHEN, CDR2 SYDVKM. V was shortened by 8 bases and J by 4 bases, with 17 bases between the two germline ends.

This chain joins TRBV10-2 and TRBJ2-3, with 7 bases lining up with TRBD1. Trimming at V came to 2 bases and at J to 4 bases, leaving 9 bases not matched to a gene. Looked up from germline, CDR1 is WSHSY and CDR2 is SAAADI. This CDR3 is 16 amino acids long. The CDR3 nucleotides are TGCGCCAGCAGTGAGCTGGCAGGGGGTCCAGCAGATACGCAGTATTTT. Protein: CASSELAGGPADTQYF.

The V call is TRBV27, the J call TRBJ2-3, with D tentatively TRBD1 (7 bases). V lost 6 bases and J lost 4, with 14 bases in between. The CDR3 covers 14 residues. Germline assignment: CDR1 MNHEY and CDR2 SMNVEV (reference sequence). This CDR3 reads CASSTGDWPDTQYF. In nucleotides, the CDR3 is TGTGCCAGCAGCACAGGGGACTGGCCAGATACGCAGTATTTT.

The rearrangement joins TRBV5-4 to TRBJ1-3; 9 bases are a match to TRBD1. Trimming at V came to 0 bases and at J to 4 bases, leaving 2 bases not matched to a gene. CDR3 length: 15 residues. Germline loops: CDR1 SGHNT, CDR2 YYREEE (reference sequence). The CDR3 sequence: CASSLGTGEGNTIYF. The CDR3 bases are TGTGCCAGCAGCTTGGGGACAGGGGAGGGAAACACCATATATTTT.

The chain is built from TRBV4-2 and TRBJ2-3, with no clear D. The CDR3 is 14 amino acids. Germline CDR1 reads LGHNA; CDR2 reads YNFKEQ. V was shortened by 1 base and J by 6 bases, with 11 bases between the two germline ends. CDR3 loop: CASSQGDTMDTQYF. As DNA, the CDR3 is TGTGCCAGCAGCCAAGGGGATACGATGGATACGCAGTATTTT.

V is TRBV7-9 and J is TRBJ2-7; D remains ambiguous. CDR3 length equals 13 residues. V was pared by 1 base and J by 2 bases, with 6 bases between. CDR1 is SEHNR and CDR2 is FQNEAQ in the germline V gene (reference sequence). CDR3 coding DNA: TGTGCCAGCAGCTTAGAAGCTACCTACGAGCAGTACTTC. This sequence encodes CASSLEATYEQYF.

The chain employs TRBV7-2 and TRBJ1-1; D remains ambiguous. Trimming stripped 1 base from V and 7 bases from J, with 10 bases between. CDR3 length: 13 residues. CDR1 SGHTA and CDR2 FQGNSA come from the germline V gene. This CDR3 reads CASSLEDPVEAFF. The CDR3 bases are TGTGCCAGCAGCTTAGAGGACCCCGTTGAAGCTTTCTTT.

The rearrangement joins TRBV7-9 to TRBJ1-3, with a weak D call TRBD1 (5 bases). The CDR3 has 15 residues. V was cut by 6 bases and J by 0 bases, with 12 bases left in between. Germline CDR1 SEHNR, CDR2 FQNEAQ (reference sequence). This chain's CDR3 is CASRADSHSGNTIYF. In DNA form, the CDR3 reads TGTGCCAGCAGGGCAGACAGCCACTCTGGAAACACCATATATTTT.

V gene TRBV7-8 combines with J gene TRBJ1-2; no reliable D call. This CDR3 has 13 residues. Germline V gives CDR1 SGHVS, CDR2 FQNEAQ. Trimming took off 4 bases at V and 8 bases at J, with 14 bases between the two ends. Here the CDR3 reads CASSSPSGDGYTF. As DNA, the CDR3 is TGTGCCAGCAGCTCCCCGTCAGGAGACGGCTACACCTTC.

The CDR3 is CASSPGVGGGETQYF. CDR3 DNA sequence: TGCGCCAGCAGCCCCGGGGTAGGGGGAGGAGAGACCCAGTACTTC. The rearrangement links TRBV4-1 to TRBJ2-5; D is possibly TRBD1 or TRBD2 (6 bases each). The CDR3 has 15 amino acids. Germline V lookup: CDR1 MGHRA, CDR2 YSYEKL. V was trimmed by 4 bases and J by 4 bases, leaving 16 bases between them.

Note on this clone: This CDR3 is also generated by other DNA sequences in the sample. The chain uses TRBV11-2 and TRBJ2-7, with D unresolved. CDR3 length equals 13 residues. CDR1 and CDR2 from the germline V gene are SGHAT and FQNNGV. V was pared by 8 bases and J by 1 base, with 12 bases between. For the CDR3, the DNA is TGTGCCAGCTCTCCGGGCCCTTCCTACGAGCAGTACTTC. It codes for CASSPGPSYEQYF.

This clone has a single count. This chain joins TRBV6-5 and TRBJ2-5, with no clear D. Trimming left V 2 bases short and J 2 bases short, with 12 bases between. Per the germline V gene, CDR1 is MNHEY and CDR2 is SVGAGI. The CDR3 has 15 residues. The CDR3 nucleotides read TGTGCCAGCAGTTACGGGTCTGGGGTACAAGAGACCCAGTACTTC. It yields the protein CASSYGSGVQETQYF.

The chain couples TRBV27 to TRBJ2-4; 8 bases are a match to TRBD2. J gave up 16 bases and V 5 bases, and 13 bases lay outside the gene matches. CDR1 is MNHEY, CDR2 SMNVEV, per germline (reference sequence). CDR3 length: 13 amino acids. CDR3 sequence: CASSVLAGSRFYF. DNA for the CDR3: TGTGCCAGCAGTGTTCTAGCGGGCTCGAGGTTCTACTTC.

The rearrangement uses TRBV6-6 and TRBJ2-7, with a possible D match to TRBD2 (6 bases). The germline V gene encodes CDR1 MNHNY and CDR2 SVGAGI (reference sequence). The CDR3 runs to 15 residues. The V and J ends lost 2 bases and 0 bases respectively, with 11 bases between them. CDR3 bases: TGTGCCAGCAGTTACGCTAGCGCCTACTCCTACGAGCAGTACTTC. Translating gives CASSYASAYSYEQYF.

The V and J genes are TRBV28 and TRBJ2-3; D might be TRBD1 (6 bases). The germline V and J ends were trimmed by 2 bases and 2 bases, with 14 bases remaining between them. The CDR3 runs to 16 residues. CDR1 is MDHEN, CDR2 SYDVKM, per germline. CDR3 sequence (DNA): TGTGCCAGCAGTTTACCGAGCGGACAGTACACAGATACGCAGTATTTT. This gives the protein CASSLPSGQYTDTQYF.

The chain recombines TRBV7-8 with TRBJ2-3; possible D gene TRBD1, 5 bases. The ends were cut back, 4 bases at V and 3 bases at J, with 14 bases in the middle. This CDR3 spans 15 amino acids. Germline V gene data show CDR1 as SGHVS and CDR2 as FQNEAQ. The CDR3 region is CASSYGQHWTDTQYF. The CDR3 DNA sequence: TGTGCCAGCAGCTACGGACAACACTGGACAGATACGCAGTATTTT. The full variable domain, completed using reference TRBV7-8 and TRBJ2-3, is GAGVSQSPRYKVAKRGQDVALRCDPISGHVSLFWYQQALGQGPEFLTYFQNEAQLDKSGLPSDRFFAERPEGSVSTLKIQRTQQEDSAVYLCASSYGQHWTDTQYFGPGTRLTVL.

The rearrangement joins TRBV7-7 to TRBJ2-5; D is possibly TRBD2 (6 bases). This CDR3 region has 15 residues. Germline V gives CDR1 SSHAT, CDR2 FNYEAQ (reference sequence). V shed 1 base and J shed 5 bases, with 14 bases lying between them. The CDR3 loop is CASSLERVGGETQYF. For the CDR3, the DNA is TGTGCCAGCAGCTTAGAGCGGGTTGGGGGGGAGACCCAGTACTTC. Looking up the rest from reference TRBV7-7 and TRBJ2-5 gives the full variable domain: GAGVSQSPRYKVTKRGQDVTLRCDPISSHATLYWYQQALGQGPEFLTYFNYEAQPDKSGLPSDRFSAERPEGSISTLTIQRTEQRDSAMYRCASSLERVGGETQYFGPGTRLLVL.

The chain couples TRBV27 to TRBJ2-1, with D possibly matching TRBD2 (6 bases). This CDR3 is built from 15 residues. Trimming pared 3 bases from V and 4 bases from J, leaving 13 bases between. Germline-derived CDR1 and CDR2 are MNHEY and SMNVEV (reference sequence). This chain's CDR3 is CASSLTRPGYNEQFF. CDR3 nucleotides: TGTGCCAGCAGTTTGACTAGACCGGGATACAATGAGCAGTTCTTC.

This sequence joins TRBV29-1 and TRBJ2-1, with D perhaps TRBD1 (5 bases). This CDR3 is 11 amino acids long. V lost 5 bases to trimming and J lost 9 bases, with 11 bases between them. Germline CDR1 reads SQVTM; CDR2 reads ANQGSEA. The DNA of the CDR3 is TGCAGCGTTAGGTCCCAGGGTGAGCAGTTCTTC. The encoded protein is CSVRSQGEQFF.

The chain links TRBV19 to TRBJ2-6; D unresolved. The CDR3 is made up of 17 amino acids. V lost 4 bases and J lost 0, with 13 bases in between. From germline, CDR1 is LNHDA and CDR2 SQIVND (reference sequence). The CDR3 DNA reads TGTGCCAGTAGTAGCCTAGGACGGAACTCTGGGGCCAACGTCCTGACTTTC. Its protein product is CASSSLGRNSGANVLTF.

The V gene is TRBV21-1, the J gene TRBJ2-3. TRBV21-1 is a pseudogene segment. This CDR3 is 18 amino acids long. The DNA for the CDR3 is TGTGCCAGCAGCAAAGGAACGGGACCGATCCGAGCAGGAGATACGCAGTATTTT. This sequence encodes CASSKGTGPIRAGDTQYF.

V and J are TRBV9 and TRBJ2-7, with D hard to call. This CDR3 is built from 14 residues. V was shortened by 0 bases and J by 6 bases, with 13 bases between the two germline ends. Looked up from germline, CDR1 is SGDLS and CDR2 is YYNGEE. The DNA of the CDR3 is TGTGCCAGCAGCGTAGGTATAGCCCCCAGCGAGCAGTACTTC. This encodes CASSVGIAPSEQYF.

The chain uses TRBV7-9 and TRBJ2-3; 8 bases line up with TRBD1. V was pared by 5 bases and J by 2 bases, with 9 bases of the junction left unmatched. The germline V gene encodes CDR1 SEHNR and CDR2 FQNEAQ (reference sequence). This CDR3 comprises 16 residues. The CDR3 bases are TGTGCCAGCAGCGGGCCGGGACAGGCCCACACAGATACGCAGTATTTT. It is translated as CASSGPGQAHTDTQYF. Variable domain in full (rest from reference TRBV7-9 and TRBJ2-3): DTGVSQNPRHKITKRGQNVTFRCDPISEHNRLYWYRQTLGQGPEFLTYFQNEAQLEKSRLLSDRFSAERPKGSFSTLEIQRTEQGDSAMYLCASSGPGQAHTDTQYFGPGTRLTVL.

This rearrangement joins TRBV6-5 to TRBJ2-7, with 8 bases matching TRBD2. V was clipped by 1 base and J by 7 bases; unmatched bases: 9. CDR3 length: 15 amino acids. The germline V gene encodes CDR1 MNHEY and CDR2 SVGAGI. In DNA, the CDR3 is TGTGCCAGCAGTTACTTCTCGGGGGGGCCGTATGAGCAGTACTTC. Its translation: CASSYFSGGPYEQYF.

CDR3 nucleotide sequence: TGTGCCATCGGGCCGCTGGCCACTGAAGCTTTCTTT. Its translation: CAIGPLATEAFF. The chain has TRBV10-3 and TRBJ1-1, with D unclear. The CDR3 is 12 residues long. Trimming shortened V by 8 bases and J by 4 bases, and 11 bases separated the two germline ends. Germline lookup yields CDR1 ENHRY and CDR2 SYGVKD.

A word on this clone: Other nucleotide sequences in the sample specify the same CDR3. The V and J genes are TRBV27 and TRBJ1-1; a weak D match, TRBD1 (5 bases). CDR3 length: 13 residues. The V end lost 3 bases, the J end lost 5 bases, and 10 bases lay between the germline ends. Germline CDR1 reads MNHEY; CDR2 reads SMNVEV (reference sequence). Written as DNA, the CDR3 is TGTGCCAGCAGTTTCGTAGGGGATACTGAAGCTTTCTTT. Encoded protein: CASSFVGDTEAFF.

On this clone itself: This sample includes further DNA sequences coding for the same CDR3. The rearrangement uses TRBV29-1 and TRBJ1-2; D is uncertain. Germline lookup yields CDR1 SQVTM and CDR2 ANQGSEA. There are 11 residues in the CDR3. Trimming cost V 3 bases and J 4 bases, with 6 bases left between them. CDR3 DNA: TGCAGCGTTGAGGGAAGCTATGGCTACACCTTC. It encodes CSVEGSYGYTF.

The chain links TRBV7-9 to TRBJ2-5, with D unresolved. Germline values: CDR1 SEHNR, CDR2 FQNEAQ (reference sequence). V was pared by 1 base and J by 3 bases, with 6 bases between. The CDR3 has 13 residues. This chain's CDR3 is CASSLVMEETQYF. CDR3 in DNA: TGTGCCAGCAGCTTAGTTATGGAAGAGACCCAGTACTTC.

V is TRBV6-5 and J is TRBJ1-2; a weak D match, TRBD1 (5 bases). Germline CDR1 reads MNHEY; CDR2 reads SVGAGI. This CDR3 is built from 14 residues. Trimming took 1 base from V and 6 from J, leaving 12 bases between them. CDR3 sequence: CASSYFQGVDGYTF. In DNA form, the CDR3 reads TGTGCCAGCAGTTACTTCCAGGGTGTCGATGGCTACACCTTC.